The following is a TCR beta chain sequence with its context. The assay was immunoSEQ multiplex PCR, and TCRdb's table has in-frame clones only and misses some. The sample records about 81,000 clones, 84% being singletons. The source of the sample is a study of OX40 agonist ivuxolimab in advanced cancers. Sequencing used CD4+ or CD8+ T cells sorted from blood, obtained in a trial of the OX40 agonist ivuxolimab. The clonotype originates from an adult with an advanced solid tumor such as melanoma, head and neck, liver or kidney cancer.

In DNA, the CDR3 is TGTGCCAGCAGCTTTAACGCCTATGGCTACACCTTC. Translated: CASSFNAYGYTF. The V and J genes are TRBV11-2 and TRBJ1-2; no clear D. Germline CDR1 SGHAT, CDR2 FQNNGV. The CDR3 covers 12 residues. Trimming shortened V by 3 bases and J by 4 bases, and 6 bases separated the two germline ends.